Reported below is one T cell receptor (beta chain). V dropped 1 base and J dropped 2; count of bases not matched to a gene: 3. The CDR3 totals 17 residues. CDR1 is SGHNT, CDR2 YENEEA, per germline. TCR beta chains were sequenced at survey level with immunoSEQ. Sequencing was performed with immunoSEQ multiplex PCR; in TCRdb, only in-frame clones are kept and a portion is missing. The sample includes tens of thousands of clones, 93% of them seen just once. The specimen sequenced was PBMCs. The chain employs TRBV11-3 and TRBJ2-5; 14 positions match TRBD2. This clonotype was sampled from a middle-aged man with rheumatoid arthritis. The CDR3 loop reads CASSLGTSGGSQETQYF. In DNA form, the CDR3 reads TGTGCCAGCAGCTTAGGGACTAGCGGGGGGTCTCAAGAGACCCAGTACTTC. Variable domain in full (rest from reference TRBV11-3 and TRBJ2-5): EAGVVQSPRYKIIEKKQPVAFWCNPISGHNTLYWYLQNLGQGPELLIRYENEEAVDDSQLPKDRFSAERLKGVDSTLKIQPAELGDSAVYLCASSLGTSGGSQETQYFGPGTRLLVL.